The 8 T cell receptor beta chains listed next were all sequenced from one sample in a study of cytomegalovirus exposure and HLA in healthy donors. The PCR was carried out with 60 Vbeta primers and 13 Jbeta primers. Sequencing was performed with immunoSEQ multiplex PCR; in TCRdb, only in-frame clones are kept and a portion is missing. This table has under 150,000 clones, about three quarters appearing once. Input material: PBMCs. The source of these receptors is a woman in her fifties or sixties in good health and CMV-seropositive.

The rearrangement links TRBV2 to TRBJ1-3; D uncertain. The CDR3 covers 11 residues. Germline CDR1 is SNHLY and CDR2 is FYNNEI. Trimming removed 6 bases at V and 4 bases at J, with 4 bases between. In DNA form, the CDR3 reads TGTGCCAGCAGCGTAGGAAACACCATATATTTT. It specifies CASSVGNTIYF. Based on the CDR3 plus reference TRBV2 and TRBJ1-3, the full variable domain is EPEVTQTPSHQVTQMGQEVILRCVPISNHLYFYWYRQILGQKVEFLVSFYNNEISEKSEIFDDQFSVERPDGSNFTLKIRSTKLEDSAMYFCASSVGNTIYFGEGSWLTVV.

The chain employs TRBV10-3 and TRBJ1-4; TRBD1 matches 9 bases. Germline CDR1 reads ENHRY; CDR2 reads SYGVKD. The CDR3 has 15 residues. V was clipped by 3 bases and J by 7 bases; unmatched bases: 6. The CDR3 sequence is CAISDPGTGLEKLFF. CDR3 nucleotide sequence: TGTGCCATCAGTGATCCCGGGACAGGGCTTGAAAAACTGTTTTTT.

This chain connects TRBV11-2 to TRBJ2-3, with 7 bases lining up with TRBD1. CDR3 size: 15 residues. After removal of 4 bases from V and 1 base from J, the junction contained 5 bases not matched to a gene. Germline V CDR1 and CDR2: SGHAT, FQNNGV. CDR3 loop: CASSSYDRGTDTQYF. The CDR3 DNA is TGTGCCAGCAGCTCCTATGACAGGGGCACAGATACGCAGTATTTT.

This chain links TRBV5-8 with TRBJ2-7; D is ambiguous. Trimming pared 1 base from V and 3 bases from J, leaving 5 bases between. Looked up from germline, CDR1 is SGHTS and CDR2 is YDEGEE. The CDR3 runs 12 residues. CDR3 in DNA: TGTGCCAGCAGCTTGCTGTTCTACGAGCAGTACTTC. Translation: CASSLLFYEQYF.

The genes are TRBV10-1 and TRBJ1-1, with D possibly TRBD1 on 6 matching bases. Germline-derived CDR1 and CDR2 are WNHNN and SYGVQD (reference sequence). Between the trimmed V and J ends, which lost 0 bases and 5 bases, there was a span of 7 bases. This CDR3 is built from 13 residues. Written as DNA, the CDR3 is TGCGCCAGCAGTGAGTCTCAGGGGACTGAAGCTTTCTTT. Translation gives CASSESQGTEAFF.

This clone was detected only a few times. The rearrangement links TRBV7-3 to TRBJ2-7, with D possibly TRBD1 on 6 matching bases. Trimming left V 6 bases short and J 3 bases short, with 15 bases between. The CDR3 is 14 residues long. From germline, CDR1 is SGHTA and CDR2 FQGTGA. CDR3 in DNA: TGTGCCAGCAGTCCCCCCGGACAGATCTACGAGCAGTACTTC. Translation gives CASSPPGQIYEQYF.

The rearrangement links TRBV5-1 to TRBJ1-3, with a possible D match to TRBD1 (5 bases). V lost 3 bases, J lost 0 bases, and 13 bases lay in between. This CDR3 region has 16 residues. The V gene's germline CDR1 is SGHRS and CDR2 YFSETQ. The CDR3 is CASSYTGASSGNTIYF. The CDR3 bases are TGCGCCAGCAGCTACACAGGTGCGAGCTCTGGAAACACCATATATTTT.

This clone has more than one count but fewer than ten. V and J are TRBV7-3 and TRBJ2-3, with 7 bases identical to TRBD2. This CDR3 contains 15 residues. Unmatched junction bases numbered 2, after V lost 2 bases and J lost 0 bases. Germline CDR1 and CDR2: SGHTA and FQGTGA. In DNA, the CDR3 is TGTGCCAGCAGCTTAGGGGACTATAGCACAGATACGCAGTATTTT. Amino acids: CASSLGDYSTDTQYF.